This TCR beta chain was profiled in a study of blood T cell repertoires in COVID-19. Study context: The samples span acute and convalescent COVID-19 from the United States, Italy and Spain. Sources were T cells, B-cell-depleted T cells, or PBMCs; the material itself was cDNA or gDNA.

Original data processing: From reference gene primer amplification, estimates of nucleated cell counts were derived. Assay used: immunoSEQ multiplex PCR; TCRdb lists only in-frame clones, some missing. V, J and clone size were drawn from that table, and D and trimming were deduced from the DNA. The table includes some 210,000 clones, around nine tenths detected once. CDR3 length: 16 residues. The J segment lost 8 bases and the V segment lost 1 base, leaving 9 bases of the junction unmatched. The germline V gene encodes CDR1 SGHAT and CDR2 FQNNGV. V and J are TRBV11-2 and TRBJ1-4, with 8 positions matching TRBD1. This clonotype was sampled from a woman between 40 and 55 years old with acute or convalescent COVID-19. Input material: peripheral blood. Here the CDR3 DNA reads TGTGCCAGCAGCTTAGGCAGGACAGGGTTAGACGAAAAACTGTTTTTT. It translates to CASSLGRTGLDEKLFF.